This TCR beta chain appears in the sequencing data of a study of breast tumors, draining lymph nodes, adjacent tissues. Study observations and caveats: That most tumor T cells come from lymph nodes remained unproven. Data fit most tumor T cells coming from lymph node, expanding in tumor.

The sample holds many counts of this clonotype. The antigen is unknown. The lymph nodes were axillary draining lymph nodes from breast cancer patients. One entry per CDR3 protein results from TCRdb running MiXCR on the multiplex PCR reads. The repertoire holds about 130,000 distinct CDR3 sequences, with just under 20% as singletons. The CDR3 runs to 13 residues. V dropped 7 bases and J dropped 0 bases, with 7 bases sitting between them. Germline loops: CDR1 SGHTA, CDR2 FQGNSA. The V gene is TRBV7-2, the J gene TRBJ2-4; no reliable D call. The origin of this receptor is a female donor with breast cancer. Some clones in this sample may be carry-over from other donors' samples. Specimen: axillary lymph node tissue. CDR3 DNA: TGTGCCAGCACGACTTTAGCCAAAAACATTCAGTACTTC. Translating it yields CASTTLAKNIQYF.